A selection of T cell receptor beta chains follows, all from one sample in a study of beta chain features in type 1 diabetes. Repertoires were generated with immunoSEQ multiplex PCR, while TCRdb's copy carries only in-frame clones and drops some. Of 250,000 to 350,000 clones detected, more than 13% appear once; the ten largest clones hold 0.015% to 0.02%. The specimen was naive CD4+ T cells from blood. These receptors came from a young man with type 1 diabetes. The CDR3 runs from the conserved cysteine through the conserved F or W. Fields, in order: J gene, V gene, CDR3 protein.

TRBJ1-2,TRBV5-4,CASSFEGLHNYGYTF
TRBJ2-1,TRBV5-1,CASTEVQGGNEQFF
TRBJ1-2,TRBV7-2,CASSLQGPPDGYTF
TRBJ2-7,TRBV23-1,CASSPQGATYEQYF
TRBJ2-3,TRBV11-3,CASSLREGDTQYF
TRBJ2-7,TRBV6-5,CASSRTGSYEQYF
TRBJ2-2,TRBV27,CASSPPGGELFF
TRBJ2-5,TRBV5-5,CASSPGLQETQYF
TRBJ1-5,TRBV5-1,CASSPGQNNQPQHF
TRBJ2-2,TRBV30,CAWSLLAGGTGELFF
TRBJ1-2,TRBV30,CAWRRLRDIYRYGYTF
TRBJ1-1,TRBV4-3,CASSQAGQPEAFF
TRBJ2-2,TRBV7-9,CASIDRDRWSGELFF